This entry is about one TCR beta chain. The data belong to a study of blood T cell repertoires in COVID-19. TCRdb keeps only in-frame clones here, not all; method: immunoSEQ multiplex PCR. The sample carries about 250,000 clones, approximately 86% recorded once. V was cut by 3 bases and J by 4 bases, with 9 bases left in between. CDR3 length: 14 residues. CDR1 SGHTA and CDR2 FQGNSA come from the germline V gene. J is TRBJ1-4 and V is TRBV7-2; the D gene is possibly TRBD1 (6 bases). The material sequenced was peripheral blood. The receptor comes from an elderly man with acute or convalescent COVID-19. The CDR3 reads CASSFGGINEKLFF. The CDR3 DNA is TGTGCCAGCAGCTTTGGGGGCATTAATGAAAAACTGTTTTTT.